This T cell receptor (beta chain) was recorded in a study of T cells in Graves' hyperthyroidism and ophthalmopathy. Amplification targeted TCR beta CDR3 regions from RNA transcripts. First-round RT-PCR of the TCR CDR3 relied on the HTBI primer set. MiXCR, run by TCRdb on the multiplex PCR reads, gives a single entry per CDR3 protein. The sample shows approximately 560,000 distinct CDR3 sequences, 15% to 18% of them seen only once. Trimming removed 1 base at V and 4 bases at J, with 10 bases between. Per germline, CDR1 KGHSH and CDR2 LQKENI. This CDR3 is built from 14 residues. Aged 18 to 65, the patients had hyperthyroidism that was newly diagnosed and had lasted under 2 months. The PBMCs were taken from approximately 9 ml of fresh peripheral blood. Study-level findings and limits: Ophthalmopathy cases were set apart from stable hyperthyroidism by a 13 V-J model. Most clonotypes that expanded in the thyroid above 0.001 also showed up in blood.

The table lists this clonotype with many counts. The antigen is undetermined. The chain recombines TRBV18 with TRBJ1-1; no firm D call. Sequencing was carried out using blood. This receptor was identified in a young woman with Graves' hyperthyroidism. The DNA of the CDR3 is TGTGCCAGCTCACCACAGACCCTTCTCACTGAAGCTTTCTTT. The encoded protein is CASSPQTLLTEAFF. The whole variable domain, filled in from reference TRBV18 and TRBJ1-1, reads NAGVMQNPRHLVRRRGQEARLRCSPMKGHSHVYWYRQLPEEGLKFMVYLQKENIIDESGMPKERFSAEFPKEGPSILRIQQVVRGDSAAYFCASSPQTLLTEAFFGQGTRLTVV.